What follows describes a single TCR beta chain. The sample belongs to a study of patients and donors after allogeneic stem cell transplantation. The CDR3 runs 18 residues. Trimming at V came to 4 bases and at J to 0 bases, leaving 6 bases not matched to a gene. The V gene's germline CDR1 is MNHEY and CDR2 SVGAGI. MiXCR, run by TCRdb on the RT-PCR reads, gives a single entry per CDR3 protein. Of a few hundred thousand distinct CDR3 sequences listed, over 30% are singletons. This receptor was identified in a human donor who was either an allogeneic HSCT recipient or a stem cell or donor lymphocyte infusion donor (not recorded which). It is not recorded whose cells these are; they may come from a transplant donor. Sequencing used blood, either unsorted or a sorted T cell fraction (not recorded which). This sequence joins TRBV6-5 and TRBJ2-3; 14 nucleotides agree with TRBD2. CDR3 in DNA: TGTGCCAGCAGTTTCCGACTAGCGGGGGGGCCGAGCACAGATACGCAGTATTTT. It specifies CASSFRLAGGPSTDTQYF.